This TCR beta chain was recovered during a study of cytomegalovirus exposure and HLA in healthy donors. General study findings and limits: A later examination showed that TCR association rates differed by HLA locus, with DRB1 most and HLA-C fewest. The availability of immune exposure information extended only to CMV serostatus. A link between a missense DCLRE1C variant and TCR beta V- and J-gene trimming emerged from a later analysis.

There are 14 residues in the CDR3. Per the germline V gene, CDR1 is MNHNS and CDR2 is SASEGT. The trim removed 9 bases at V and 4 bases at J, leaving 9 bases unmatched. Use of 60 Vbeta and 13 Jbeta primers characterized the PCR. Some clones are missing from TCRdb's copy, which holds only in-frame ones; the method was immunoSEQ multiplex PCR. This repertoire shows 90,000 to 150,000 clones, approximately 15% found once; its top ten account for roughly 2%. This clone was detected a few times. Antigen: not known. V gene TRBV6-1 combines with J gene TRBJ2-7; 10 positions agree with TRBD1. Sequenced input: PBMCs. This clonotype was obtained from a woman aged 18-29 years in good health and CMV-seronegative. CDR3 amino acids: CAREPGTGVYEQYF. CDR3 DNA: TGTGCCAGGGAGCCCGGGACAGGGGTATACGAGCAGTACTTC.